What follows are 22 T cell receptor beta chains derived from one specimen sequenced in a study of regulatory T cells in long-lasting Graves disease. In building TCR beta libraries, iRepertoire HTBI primers were used together with Arm-PCR of CDR3 regions. TCRdb used MiXCR to reprocess the multiplex PCR reads, holding one entry per CDR3 protein. The top ten clones hold 20% to 30% of a sample with some 560,000 distinct CDR3 sequences, around 16% of them seen once. Specified time point: newly diagnosed GD, antithyroid drugs for less than 3 months. Generation of the TCR library employed RNA extracted from PBMCs. This sample also appeared in a second study, on T cells in Graves' hyperthyroidism and ophthalmopathy.

Sequencing used peripheral blood mononuclear cells (PBMCs), obtained at new diagnosis, from a patient treated with antithyroid drugs. These receptors came from a woman aged 40 to 65 with Graves disease.

For this clonotype: A far bigger clonotype differs at one base, so this is likely a read error. CDR3 region: CASRWDTDTQYF. The DNA of the CDR3 is TGTGCCAGCAGGTGGGACACAGATACGCAGTATTTT. The chain links TRBV11-2 to TRBJ2-3; the D is unclear. Trimming left V 6 bases short and J 2 bases short, with 6 bases between. CDR1 and CDR2 (germline): SGHAT, FQNNGV. This CDR3 comprises 12 residues.

Written as DNA, the CDR3 is TGCAGCGTTGAAGGGCAGGGCTTAATCACAGATACGCAGTATTTT. This sequence encodes CSVEGQGLITDTQYF. J is TRBJ2-3 and V is TRBV29-1; tentatively, D is TRBD1 (5 bases). The CDR3 runs 15 residues. Trimming left V 1 base short and J 2 bases short, with 13 bases between. Germline CDR1 SQVTM, CDR2 ANQGSEA.

This clonotype was counted between two and nine times. The likely explanation is a read error, given a far larger clone one base away. CDR3: CATGPGDNEQYF. CDR3 nucleotides: TGTGCCACCGGTCCGGGGGACAATGAGCAGTACTTC. This chain connects TRBV24-1 to TRBJ2-4; D assignment may be TRBD1 or TRBD2 (6 bases each). This CDR3 spans 12 amino acids. CDR1 is KGHDR and CDR2 is SFDVKD in the germline V gene. V was shortened by 9 bases and J by 13 bases, with 18 bases between the two germline ends.

This clonotype has a count of ten or more. V usage is TRBV3-1 and J usage is TRBJ2-2; 8 bases align to TRBD1. The CDR3 is made up of 13 amino acids. Germline V lookup: CDR1 LGHDT, CDR2 YNNKEL (reference sequence). V shed 4 bases, J shed 7 bases, and the junction held 2 bases outside the gene matches. In DNA, the CDR3 is TGTGCCAGCAGCCGACAGGGGTTCGGGGAGCTGTTTTTT. It translates to CASSRQGFGELFF. Full variable domain (remainder filled in from reference TRBV3-1 and TRBJ2-2): DTAVSQTPKYLVTQMGNDKSIKCEQNLGHDTMYWYKQDSKKFLKIMFSYNNKELIINETVPNRFSPKSPDKAHLNLHINSLELGDSAVYFCASSRQGFGELFFGEGSRLTVL.

Only one count was recorded for this clonotype. This chain links TRBV4-1 with TRBJ2-3, with TRBD2 matching 15 bases. CDR3 length equals 16 residues. V dropped 4 bases and J dropped 4; count of bases not matched to a gene: 3. Per the germline V gene, CDR1 is MGHRA and CDR2 is YSYEKL. The CDR3 nucleotides are TGCGCCAGCAGCCGGACTAGCGGGGGGGCCCCAGATACGCAGTATTTT. Protein sequence: CASSRTSGGAPDTQYF.

This sequence joins TRBV5-4 and TRBJ1-2; D is possibly TRBD1 (6 bases). Trimming removed 4 bases at V and 5 bases at J, with 18 bases between. This CDR3 has 15 amino acids. Germline V gene lookup returns CDR1 SGHNT and CDR2 YYREEE (reference sequence). The CDR3 protein is CASSPPSGAVYGYTF. The DNA for the CDR3 is TGTGCCAGCAGCCCCCCCTCAGGGGCCGTATATGGCTACACCTTC.

This clonotype was picked up many times. The chain couples TRBV6-2 or TRBV6-3 to TRBJ2-7, with D perhaps TRBD2 (6 bases). Trimming took 0 bases from V and 4 from J, leaving 13 bases between them. This CDR3 spans 15 amino acids. Germline lookup yields CDR1 MNHEY and CDR2 SVGEGT. The CDR3 is CASSYSSEGLYEQYF. As DNA, the CDR3 is TGTGCCAGCAGTTACTCGTCGGAGGGTTTGTACGAGCAGTACTTC.

A few counts support this clonotype. This chain connects TRBV7-9 to TRBJ1-5; D uncertain. Trimming pared 1 base from V and 6 bases from J, leaving 7 bases between. This CDR3 has 13 residues. Looked up from germline, CDR1 is SEHNR and CDR2 is FQNEAQ (reference sequence). The CDR3 DNA reads TGTGCCAGCAGCTTAGACGAGGCTCAGCCCCAGCATTTT. This codes for CASSLDEAQPQHF.

This clonotype was observed a few times. The chain carries TRBV9 and TRBJ2-2; D tentatively fits TRBD1 or TRBD2 (5 bases each). CDR3 length equals 16 residues. Trimming pared 1 base from V and 1 base from J, leaving 11 bases between. Germline CDR1 SGDLS, CDR2 YYNGEE. CDR3 sequence (DNA): TGTGCCAGCAGCGTAAGCGTGGGGGAGAACACCGGGGAGCTGTTTTTT. Amino acid sequence: CASSVSVGENTGELFF.

This clonotype has only a few counts. The chain joins TRBV5-5 to TRBJ2-3; 7 bases map to TRBD1. The CDR3 has 12 residues. Germline trimming cut 6 bases from V and 9 bases from J; bases unmatched to any gene: 7. Germline CDR1 is SGHKS and CDR2 is YYEKEE (reference sequence). CDR3 DNA: TGTGCCAGCACCGGGGACAGTTCAACGCAGTATTTT. Residues: CASTGDSSTQYF.

This clonotype was seen a handful of times. An end of the junction does not agree with germline; a read error may underlie this. V is TRBV7-7 and J is TRBJ2-1, with D possibly being TRBD2 (6 bases). CDR1 and CDR2 (germline): SSHAT, FNYEAQ (reference sequence). CDR3 length: 13 amino acids. The DNA of the CDR3 is TGTGCTAGCAGCTTCGGAGGGGAAGGTGAGCAGTTCTTC. Protein: CASSFGGEGEQFF. Based on the CDR3 plus reference TRBV7-7 and TRBJ2-1, the full variable domain is GAGVSQSPRYKVTKRGQDVTLRCDPISSHATLYWYQQALGQGPEFLTYFNYEAQPDKSGLPSDRFSAERPEGSISTLTIQRTEQRDSAMYRCASSFGGEGEQFFGPGTRLTVL.

The chain carries TRBV10-2 and TRBJ1-2, with a weak D call TRBD1 (5 bases). The CDR3 totals 13 residues. V lost 4 bases to trimming and J lost 3 bases, with 9 bases between them. Germline V gives CDR1 WSHSY, CDR2 SAAADI. The CDR3 reads CASSGEGYYGYTF. CDR3 bases: TGCGCCAGCAGTGGGGAGGGGTACTATGGCTACACCTTC.

Only a few counts were recorded for this clonotype. The V gene is TRBV7-8, the J gene TRBJ1-2; D call uncertain. V was clipped by 0 bases and J by 0 bases, with 11 bases between them. The V gene's germline CDR1 is SGHVS and CDR2 FQNEAQ. CDR3 length equals 16 residues. Here the CDR3 reads CASSLACFGANYGYTF. CDR3 DNA sequence: TGTGCCAGCAGCTTAGCGTGTTTCGGGGCTAACTATGGCTACACCTTC.

A remark on this clonotype: This likely came from a read error, as a far larger clone is one base away. The chain uses TRBV3-1 and TRBJ2-3; 11 bases are shared with TRBD1. The J call may be in error: the DNA end matches TRBJ1-5 better. Looked up from germline, CDR1 is LGHDT and CDR2 is YNNKEL (reference sequence). The CDR3 contains 15 residues. CDR3 in amino acids: CASSPGTGGTDTQHF. Written as DNA, the CDR3 is TGTGCCAGCAGCCCCGGGACAGGGGGGACAGATACGCAGCATTTT.

This clonotype was detected many times. The rearrangement uses TRBV6-2 or TRBV6-3 and TRBJ1-1, with TRBD1 identical over 8 bases. V was clipped by 5 bases and J by 3 bases; unmatched bases: 11. CDR3 size: 16 residues. The germline CDR1 and CDR2 sequences are MNHEY and SVGEGT. The DNA for the CDR3 is TGTGCCAGCAGTGAGCTCTATGGACAGGGCTACACTGAAGCTTTCTTT. Protein sequence: CASSELYGQGYTEAFF.

This clonotype was seen ten or more times. This rearrangement joins TRBV6-1 to TRBJ1-5; tentatively, D is TRBD1 (5 bases). The CDR3 has 17 residues. V was pared by 7 bases and J by 2 bases, with 21 bases between. The germline gives CDR1 MNHNS, CDR2 SASEGT. CDR3 amino acids: CASILTVWGVGNQPQHF. The CDR3 DNA sequence: TGTGCCAGCATCCTGACAGTTTGGGGAGTGGGCAATCAGCCCCAGCATTTT.

The rearrangement joins TRBV4-1 to TRBJ2-5; 12 bases are shared with TRBD2. The CDR3 runs to 17 residues. The junction had 6 bases not matched to a gene; V was cut back by 1 base and J by 3 bases. Germline V gives CDR1 MGHRA, CDR2 YSYEKL. The CDR3: CASSQGTSGVREETQYF. CDR3 bases: TGCGCCAGCAGCCAAGGGACTAGCGGGGTCCGGGAAGAGACCCAGTACTTC.

J is TRBJ1-1 and V is TRBV10-3, with a possible D match to TRBD1 (5 bases). This CDR3 has 14 residues. The V end lost 9 bases, the J end lost 1 base, and 15 bases lay between the germline ends. Per germline, CDR1 ENHRY and CDR2 SYGVKD. CDR3 region: CAIRDGEGNTEAFF. CDR3 DNA: TGTGCCATACGGGACGGGGAGGGGAACACTGAAGCTTTCTTT.

The chain's CDR3 is CAGGAGRIGYNEKLFF. CDR3 DNA: TGTGCCGGCGGGGCAGGGAGGATTGGGTATAATGAAAAACTGTTTTTT. The chain has TRBV7-2 and TRBJ1-4, with D possibly being TRBD1 (5 bases). The germline V gene encodes CDR1 SGHTA and CDR2 FQGNSA. The CDR3 length is 16 residues. V lost 11 bases and J lost 4, with 23 bases in between.

The chain carries TRBV7-2 and TRBJ2-1; D might be TRBD2 (5 bases). CDR1 SGHTA and CDR2 FQGNSA come from the germline V gene. V was shortened by 3 bases and J by 5 bases, with 14 bases between the two germline ends. The CDR3 is made up of 15 amino acids. The CDR3 loop reads CASSFQDQRDNEQFF. In nucleotides, the CDR3 is TGTGCCAGCAGCTTCCAGGACCAGAGGGACAATGAGCAGTTCTTC.

This clonotype was recorded at least ten times. V usage is TRBV5-1 and J usage is TRBJ2-3, with 10 bases identical to TRBD1. CDR1 SGHRS and CDR2 YFSETQ come from the germline V gene. The CDR3 is 15 residues long. With 0 bases clipped from V and 7 bases from J, the junction kept 5 bases outside the gene matches. The CDR3, as DNA: TGCGCCAGCAGCTTGGTGGGACAGGGGTATAATACGCAGTATTTT. This gives the protein CASSLVGQGYNTQYF. Combining the CDR3 with reference TRBV5-1 and TRBJ2-3 gives the whole variable domain KAGVTQTPRYLIKTRGQQVTLSCSPISGHRSVSWYQQTPGQGLQFLFEYFSETQRNKGNFPGRFSGRQFSNSRSEMNVSTLELGDSALYLCASSLVGQGYNTQYFGPGTRLTVL.

This rearrangement joins TRBV19 to TRBJ1-5; the match to TRBD1 covers 7 bases. CDR3 length: 13 residues. The V segment lost 6 bases and the J segment 7 bases; nucleotides outside the gene matches: 6. The germline V gene encodes CDR1 LNHDA and CDR2 SQIVND (reference sequence). The CDR3 is CASRGQGVQPQHF. The CDR3 DNA reads as TGTGCCAGTAGGGGGCAGGGGGTCCAGCCCCAGCATTTT. Based on the CDR3 plus reference TRBV19 and TRBJ1-5, the full variable domain is DGGITQSPKYLFRKEGQNVTLSCEQNLNHDAMYWYRQDPGQGLRLIYYSQIVNDFQKGDIAEGYSVSREKKESFPLTVTSAQKNPTAFYLCASRGQGVQPQHFGDGTRLSIL.